A single T cell receptor (beta chain) is shown here with its context. Its antigen is currently unknown. The germline V gene has CDR1 MNHEY and CDR2 SVGEGT. Trimming removed 4 bases from V and 2 bases from J; junction bases left unmatched: 7. The CDR3 is 16 amino acids. This record belongs to a study of response to subunit inactivated influenza vaccine. One entry per CDR3 protein results from TCRdb running MiXCR on the RT-PCR reads. The data contain about 780,000 distinct CDR3 sequences, about a fifth of them singletons. Study results and limitations: A suggestion made by the authors is that each seasonal influenza vaccination recruits few new T cells.

This clonotype was sampled from a man aged 50 to 59 who received an inactivated influenza vaccine. This sequence joins TRBV6-2 or TRBV6-3 and TRBJ2-5, with 10 bases identical to TRBD2. The sample was PBMCs from blood, taken roughly 5 days after vaccination. The CDR3, as DNA: TGTGCCAGCAGTTCACGTAGGACTAGCGGACAAGAGACCCAGTACTTC. Translating gives CASSSRRTSGQETQYF.